Below, 15 T cell receptor beta chains from the same sample are listed, as sequenced in a study of blood T cells in healthy people across ages (dated by TCRdb to between 2015 and 2016). The library was generated by 5' RACE. Sequenced using an Illumina HiSeq 2500. A second about 7 to 12 cycle PCR used a sample-barcoded 5' primer and a J-beta primer mix. TCRdb ran its own pipeline on the public reads, namely fastp trimming at Q25 and MiXCR clone calling, and kept in-frame beta chains. All rows with the same CDR3 protein become a single entry with the most common DNA and genes. This sample holds about 1.7 million distinct CDR3 sequences; 28% were observed only once. The ten largest clones represent 7.7% of the sample. Sequencing was performed on blood. These TCRs come from a woman in her 30s in good health.

In this sample, this clonotype turned up a few times. One end of the junction fails to match germline, which may point to a read error. The chain uses TRBV5-6 and TRBJ2-3; D is perhaps TRBD2 (6 bases). This CDR3 has 17 residues. CDR1 is SGHDT, CDR2 YYEEEE, per germline. The CDR3 protein is CASSLGGGGFRADTQYF. DNA for the CDR3: TGTGCCAGCAGCTTGGGAGGTGGGGGGTTTCGTGCAGATACTCAGTATTTT.

The chain joins TRBV5-1 to TRBJ2-7; 8 bases align to TRBD2. TRBJ2-4 matches the DNA end more closely, so the J call is doubtful. Germline lookup yields CDR1 SGHRS and CDR2 YFSETQ. The CDR3 contains 15 residues. In DNA form, the CDR3 reads TGCGCCAGCAGCTTGGAGAGTAGCGGGATCGGCATTCAGTACTTC. Residues: CASSLESSGIGIQYF.

This clonotype has just a few counts. The chain couples TRBV6-1 to TRBJ1-5; tentatively, D is TRBD1 (5 bases). CDR1 and CDR2 from the germline V gene are MNHNS and SASEGT. The CDR3 has 12 residues. The V gene lost 5 bases and the J gene lost 10 bases, with 12 bases spanning the gap. As DNA, the CDR3 is TGTGCCAGCAGTCGACGGGACCCTCCCCAGCATTTT. It yields the protein CASSRRDPPQHF.

V and J are TRBV7-2 and TRBJ1-1; 7 bases are a match to TRBD1. This CDR3 is 16 amino acids long. Germline lookup yields CDR1 SGHTA and CDR2 FQGNSA. V lost 5 bases and J lost 0; bases outside the gene matches: 9. CDR3 loop: CASSLQQGSLNTEAFF. For the CDR3, the DNA is TGTGCCAGCAGCCTCCAACAGGGGTCTTTGAACACTGAAGCTTTCTTT.

This clonotype was found once. The junction shows a germline mismatch at one end, possibly a read error. V and J are TRBV4-3 and TRBJ2-5; 7 bases are a match to TRBD1. The CDR3 consists of 14 residues. The germline CDR1 and CDR2 sequences are LGHNA and YSLEER. The CDR3 loop is CAGSQGNRGETQYF. For the CDR3, the DNA is TGCGCCGGCAGCCAAGGAAACAGGGGAGAGACCCAGTACTTC.

This clonotype was seen ten or more times. The chain joins TRBV20-1 to TRBJ2-3; 8 bases map to TRBD2. The CDR3 runs 14 residues. With V trimmed by 5 bases and J by 4 bases, 8 bases remained unmatched. Germline values: CDR1 DFQATT, CDR2 SNEGSKA (reference sequence). The DNA for the CDR3 is TGCAGTGCTCCTGGAAGCGGGAGTGCAGATACGCAGTATTTT. Protein product: CSAPGSGSADTQYF.

The gene calls are TRBV15 and TRBJ2-4; D might be TRBD1 (6 bases). The assigned J gene may be wrong: the sequence end matches TRBJ2-7 better. The CDR3 has 16 amino acids. Germline V CDR1 and CDR2: LNHNV, YYDKDF (reference sequence). CDR3 amino acids: CATSSSGRGNGYEQYF. Written as DNA, the CDR3 is TGTGCCACCAGCAGTTCGGGAAGGGGGAACGGCTACGAGCAGTACTTC.

This clonotype was seen just once. The chain uses TRBV29-1 and TRBJ1-1; 10 nucleotides align to TRBD1. Losses at the gene ends were 7 bases for V and 10 bases for J; bases not matched to a gene: 12. Germline V gene sequence: CDR1 SQVTM, CDR2 ANQGSEA. CDR3 length equals 13 residues. Here the CDR3 reads CSGGRQGAPRAFF. CDR3 DNA: TGCAGCGGCGGGAGACAGGGGGCGCCCAGAGCTTTCTTT. The full variable domain, with the rest looked up from reference TRBV29-1 and TRBJ1-1, is SAVISQKPSRDICQRGTSLTIQCQVDSQVTMMFWYRQQPGQSLTLIATANQGSEATYESGFVIDKFPISRPNLTFSTLTVSNMSPEDSSIYLCSGGRQGAPRAFFGQGTRLTVV.

Comments on this clonotype: A much larger clone sits a single nucleotide away, making a read error possible. The chain employs TRBV25-1 and TRBJ1-5; the D is unclear. The length of the CDR3 is 12 residues. The germline V gene encodes CDR1 MGHDK and CDR2 SYGVNS. Trimming took 4 bases from V and 3 from J, leaving 4 bases between them. The CDR3 region is CASSVDNQPQHF. CDR3 DNA: TGTGCCAGCAGTGTCGACAATCAGCCCCAGCATTTT.

The gene calls are TRBV9 and TRBJ2-4; D possibly uses TRBD1 or TRBD2 (7 bases each). V lost 6 bases and J 13 bases, leaving 26 bases between the germline ends. The length of the CDR3 is 15 residues. CDR1 is SGDLS and CDR2 is YYNGEE in the germline V gene. CDR3 DNA sequence: TGTGCCAGCATCGCCCAAGGGAGGGGGCTTGATGAGCAGTACTTC. It codes for CASIAQGRGLDEQYF.

The chain joins TRBV28 to TRBJ2-5; maybe TRBD1 (6 bases). Trimming pared 5 bases from V and 3 bases from J, leaving 13 bases between. Per the germline V gene, CDR1 is MDHEN and CDR2 is SYDVKM. CDR3 length: 14 amino acids. CDR3 bases: TGTGCCAGCAGTCCCAACTACAGGGAAGAGACCCAGTACTTC. Amino acids: CASSPNYREETQYF.

The chain employs TRBV29-1 and TRBJ2-5; 9 bases are a match to TRBD1. Unmatched junction bases numbered 14, after V lost 7 bases and J lost 5 bases. CDR3 length equals 15 residues. Germline assignment: CDR1 SQVTM and CDR2 ANQGSEA. In DNA form, the CDR3 reads TGCAGCGGGCGGACAGGGGCCTGGTCTAGGGAGACCCAGTACTTC. Encoded protein: CSGRTGAWSRETQYF.

This clonotype was seen more than once but under ten times. This chain uses TRBV20-1 with TRBJ2-5; the match to TRBD2 covers 8 bases. V dropped 6 bases and J dropped 5; count of bases not matched to a gene: 14. Germline CDR1 and CDR2: DFQATT and SNEGSKA (reference sequence). This CDR3 has 15 residues. The CDR3 is CSASSGRGGRETQYF. CDR3 nucleotide sequence: TGCAGTGCCAGTTCTGGCCGGGGGGGCCGGGAGACCCAGTACTTC.

V and J are TRBV9 and TRBJ2-3; TRBD2 might be the D (6 bases). CDR1 and CDR2 (germline): SGDLS, YYNGEE. V lost 1 base, J lost 6 bases, and 21 bases lay in between. CDR3 length: 17 residues. CDR3 sequence reads: CASSVTGTCTLRDTQYF. CDR3 in DNA: TGTGCCAGCAGCGTAACCGGGACTTGCACCCTGCGGGATACGCAGTATTTT.

This clonotype was seen ten or more times. The chain recombines TRBV29-1 with TRBJ2-7; 10 bases agree with TRBD1. The CDR3 sequence is 14 residues long. V shed 4 bases, J shed 3 bases, and the junction held 6 bases outside the gene matches. In germline, CDR1 is SQVTM, CDR2 ANQGSEA. DNA for the CDR3: TGCAGCGTTGTAGGGGGACAGGGGCTCTACGAGCAGTACTTC. Translated: CSVVGGQGLYEQYF.